Following are 27 T cell receptor beta chains from one sample sequenced in a study of CD8 T cells in Susac syndrome. After extraction with the RNeasy kit, about 0.45 to 1 ug of the RNA was reverse transcribed using random hexamers. TCRdb reanalysed the immunoSEQ multiplex PCR reads using MiXCR and keeps one entry per CDR3 protein. This sample yields 160,000 or so distinct CDR3 sequences, of which approximately 94% are seen a single time; 0.09% to 0.1% belongs to the top ten. Specimen: CD4+ T cells from PBMCs. These receptors all stem from a human donor with multiple sclerosis.

This clonotype has just one count. The chain links TRBV14 to TRBJ2-1; D tentatively reads TRBD1 or TRBD2 (5 bases each). V gave up 4 bases and J gave up 4 bases, with 17 bases separating them. This CDR3 spans 16 amino acids. Germline-derived CDR1 and CDR2 are SGHDN and FVKESK. The CDR3 is CASSPLAGTDYNEQFF. The CDR3 coding sequence is TGTGCCAGCAGCCCCCTGGCCGGGACGGATTACAATGAGCAGTTCTTC.

V is TRBV30 and J is TRBJ1-2, with TRBD1 as a possible D gene (5 bases). The CDR3 loop spans 15 amino acids. Germline V lookup: CDR1 GTSNPN, CDR2 SVGIG (reference sequence). V gave up 2 bases and J gave up 7 bases, with 20 bases separating them. The CDR3 loop is CAWSLRAGRDIGYTF. In DNA form, the CDR3 reads TGTGCCTGGAGTCTCCGGGCAGGCAGGGATATTGGCTACACCTTC.

V and J are TRBV27 and TRBJ2-7, with D possibly called TRBD1 or TRBD2 (7 bases each). The CDR3 is made up of 16 amino acids. The germline V gene has CDR1 MNHEY and CDR2 SMNVEV (reference sequence). The V end lost 5 bases, the J end lost 9 bases, and 26 bases lay between the germline ends. The CDR3 loop is CASSQKSRGRAGRQYF. CDR3 sequence (DNA): TGTGCCAGCAGTCAAAAGAGCAGGGGGAGAGCGGGGAGGCAGTACTTC.

This chain connects TRBV20-1 to TRBJ1-2, with D unresolved. Germline V CDR1 and CDR2: DFQATT, SNEGSKA (reference sequence). The V and J ends lost 5 bases and 5 bases respectively, with 6 bases between them. This CDR3 comprises 10 residues. The CDR3 bases are TGCAGTGCTTCGCAATATGGCTACACCTTC. It yields the protein CSASQYGYTF.

This rearrangement joins TRBV5-1 to TRBJ2-2; no definite D call. The V and J ends lost 0 bases and 0 bases respectively, with 6 bases between them. The CDR3 extends over 15 amino acids. Germline values: CDR1 SGHRS, CDR2 YFSETQ. The chain's CDR3 is CASSLGATNTGELFF. In DNA form, the CDR3 reads TGCGCCAGCAGCTTGGGTGCGACGAACACCGGGGAGCTGTTTTTT.

The chain links TRBV5-1 to TRBJ2-7; D is unclear. V was cut by 0 bases and J by 0 bases, with 4 bases left in between. Germline lookup yields CDR1 SGHRS and CDR2 YFSETQ. This CDR3 region has 13 residues. CDR3 in amino acids: CASSLVFSYEQYF. DNA for the CDR3: TGCGCCAGCAGCTTGGTCTTCTCCTACGAGCAGTACTTC.

This CDR3 is CASSLSGLAGGPDEQFF. CDR3 nucleotides: TGTGCCAGCAGCCTAAGTGGGCTAGCGGGAGGGCCGGATGAGCAGTTCTTC. V and J are TRBV7-9 and TRBJ2-1; 12 bases map to TRBD2. The length of the CDR3 is 17 residues. Germline V gene sequence: CDR1 SEHNR, CDR2 FQNEAQ (reference sequence). V shed 5 bases and J 8 bases; nucleotides not matched to a gene: 13.

The rearrangement links TRBV29-1 to TRBJ2-1; 10 bases line up with TRBD1. The CDR3 sequence is 14 residues long. Losses at the gene ends were 7 bases for V and 3 bases for J; bases not matched to a gene: 6. Germline CDR1 and CDR2: SQVTM and ANQGSEA. CDR3 region: CSGRDRGIYNEQFF. CDR3 coding DNA: TGCAGCGGGAGGGACAGGGGAATCTACAATGAGCAGTTCTTC.

The chain uses TRBV29-1 and TRBJ2-6; D may be TRBD2 (6 bases). The CDR3 covers 15 residues. The germline CDR1 and CDR2 sequences are SQVTM and ANQGSEA. V was pared by 4 bases and J by 3 bases, with 13 bases between. CDR3 in DNA: TGCAGCGTTGGTGGAGGGTTAGGTGGGGCCAACGTCCTGACTTTC. Translating it yields CSVGGGLGGANVLTF. Filled out from reference TRBV29-1 and TRBJ2-6, the complete variable domain reads SAVISQKPSRDICQRGTSLTIQCQVDSQVTMMFWYRQQPGQSLTLIATANQGSEATYESGFVIDKFPISRPNLTFSTLTVSNMSPEDSSIYLCSVGGGLGGANVLTFGAGSRLTVL.

J is TRBJ1-1 and V is TRBV13; D call uncertain. Trimming left V 5 bases short and J 5 bases short, with 6 bases between. CDR1 and CDR2 (germline): PRHDT, FYEKMQ (reference sequence). The CDR3 has 11 amino acids. Here the CDR3 DNA reads TGTGCCAGCAGCACGGGAACTGAAGCTTTCTTT. Translated, it gives CASSTGTEAFF.

CDR3 nucleotide sequence: TGTGCCAGCAGCCCAACTAGCGGGATCCCCAATGAGCAGTTCTTC. Protein sequence: CASSPTSGIPNEQFF. V and J are TRBV12-3 or TRBV12-4 and TRBJ2-1, with 10 bases fitting TRBD2. The V segment lost 6 bases and the J segment 6 bases; nucleotides outside the gene matches: 8. The length of the CDR3 is 15 residues.

The chain links TRBV27 to TRBJ1-5; D is undetermined. Trimming took off 4 bases at V and 0 bases at J, with 13 bases between the two ends. The CDR3 contains 16 residues. Germline CDR1 is MNHEY and CDR2 is SMNVEV (reference sequence). The DNA of the CDR3 is TGTGCCAGCAGTTCGTCAGTTGTCGGTAGCAATCAGCCCCAGCATTTT. Residues: CASSSSVVGSNQPQHF.

The chain couples TRBV7-9 to TRBJ2-7; the D gene is possibly TRBD2 (5 bases). This CDR3 contains 13 residues. V dropped 6 bases and J dropped 6 bases, with 15 bases sitting between them. CDR1 and CDR2 (germline): SEHNR, FQNEAQ (reference sequence). CDR3 sequence: CASRGTGSTEQYF. The CDR3 DNA sequence: TGTGCCAGCAGGGGCACGGGGTCGACCGAGCAGTACTTC.

The chain employs TRBV5-6 and TRBJ1-5; possible D gene TRBD1, 6 bases. From germline, CDR1 is SGHDT and CDR2 YYEEEE. The ends were cut back, 0 bases at V and 1 base at J, with 17 bases in the middle. This CDR3 has 18 residues. The CDR3 DNA sequence: TGTGCCAGCAGCTTGGGAGGCGCAGGGGATATGAGCAATCAGCCCCAGCATTTT. Protein sequence: CASSLGGAGDMSNQPQHF.

This chain connects TRBV19 to TRBJ1-1; 8 positions agree with TRBD1. CDR1 and CDR2 from the germline V gene are LNHDA and SQIVND (reference sequence). J was trimmed by 4 bases and V by 7 bases; bases with no gene match: 11. This CDR3 has 15 residues. The CDR3 region is CASIPLQGAGTEAFF. The CDR3 bases are TGTGCCAGTATCCCTCTGCAGGGGGCGGGCACTGAAGCTTTCTTT.

The V call is TRBV28, the J call TRBJ2-3; 9 bases map to TRBD2. The CDR3 is made up of 15 amino acids. V lost 3 bases and J lost 3; bases outside the gene matches: 4. The germline V gene has CDR1 MDHEN and CDR2 SYDVKM. CDR3: CASSFSGRGTDTQYF. The CDR3 DNA follows: TGTGCCAGCAGTTTTAGCGGGAGAGGGACAGATACGCAGTATTTT.

CDR3 loop: CAWSGQGVEQFF. CDR3 bases: TGTGCCTGGAGTGGACAGGGGGTCGAGCAGTTCTTC. The chain combines TRBV30 with TRBJ2-1, with TRBD1 matching 9 bases. Germline V gene data show CDR1 as GTSNPN and CDR2 as SVGIG (reference sequence). The CDR3 loop spans 12 amino acids. Trimming took 1 base from V and 10 from J; bases not matched to a gene: 2.

The rearrangement joins TRBV29-1 to TRBJ2-3, with 14 bases aligning to TRBD2. Per the germline V gene, CDR1 is SQVTM and CDR2 is ANQGSEA. V gave up 4 bases and J gave up 9 bases; unmatched junction bases: 6. This CDR3 has 14 amino acids. The CDR3 coding sequence is TGCAGCGTTGTTGGACTAGCGGGAGGAGACACGCAGTATTTT. This sequence encodes CSVVGLAGGDTQYF.

The CDR3 sequence: CASSLVLAGANTQYF. The CDR3 DNA reads as TGCGCCAGCAGCTTGGTACTAGCGGGAGCAAATACGCAGTATTTT. The V and J genes are TRBV5-1 and TRBJ2-3; 11 nucleotides align to TRBD2. This CDR3 has 15 residues. Germline V CDR1 and CDR2: SGHRS, YFSETQ. V lost 0 bases, J lost 7 bases, and 4 bases stayed unmatched.

The rearrangement joins TRBV20-1 to TRBJ2-7; 10 bases are a match to TRBD1. Germline CDR1 DFQATT, CDR2 SNEGSKA (reference sequence). The CDR3 length is 12 residues. Trimming removed 4 bases from V and 5 bases from J; junction bases left unmatched: 2. The CDR3 is CSATGTGDEQYF. Written as DNA, the CDR3 is TGCAGTGCTACCGGGACAGGGGACGAGCAGTACTTC.

The genes are TRBV2 and TRBJ1-5; 7 nucleotides match TRBD1. The germline CDR1 and CDR2 sequences are SNHLY and FYNNEI. Trimming at V came to 7 bases and at J to 3 bases, leaving 6 bases not matched to a gene. The CDR3 is 14 amino acids. CDR3: CASTETGSNQPQHF. Here the CDR3 DNA reads TGTGCCAGCACTGAGACAGGGTCCAATCAGCCCCAGCATTTT. The whole variable domain, remainder taken from reference TRBV2 and TRBJ1-5, is EPEVTQTPSHQVTQMGQEVILRCVPISNHLYFYWYRQILGQKVEFLVSFYNNEISEKSEIFDDQFSVERPDGSNFTLKIRSTKLEDSAMYFCASTETGSNQPQHFGDGTRLSIL.

This CDR3 is CASSKQGYTEAFF. CDR3 nucleotide sequence: TGTGCCAGCTCCAAACAGGGATACACTGAAGCTTTCTTT. This chain joins TRBV18 and TRBJ1-1; the D gene is possibly TRBD1 (6 bases). Trimming cost V 6 bases and J 3 bases, with 11 bases left between them. This CDR3 has 13 residues. Germline CDR1 is KGHSH and CDR2 is LQKENI.

The V gene is TRBV5-8, the J gene TRBJ2-3; tentative D call: TRBD2 (5 bases). The CDR3 length is 14 residues. Germline V CDR1 and CDR2: SGHTS, YDEGEE. Trimming shortened V by 1 base and J by 6 bases, and 12 bases separated the two germline ends. This CDR3 reads CASSLKGEWDTQYF. The CDR3 coding sequence is TGTGCCAGCAGCTTGAAGGGAGAGTGGGATACGCAGTATTTT.

The chain joins TRBV29-1 to TRBJ2-3; a weak D match, TRBD1 (6 bases). The ends were cut back, 5 bases at V and 5 bases at J, with 17 bases in the middle. The CDR3 extends over 14 amino acids. The germline gives CDR1 SQVTM, CDR2 ANQGSEA. In DNA form, the CDR3 reads TGCAGCGTTAAAAGGGGGAGCGGTGGAGATACGCAGTATTTT. Translation: CSVKRGSGGDTQYF.

The V call is TRBV28, the J call TRBJ1-2; possible D gene TRBD1, 5 bases. Trimming cost V 5 bases and J 8 bases, with 18 bases left between them. Germline lookup yields CDR1 MDHEN and CDR2 SYDVKM. The CDR3 length is 14 residues. For the CDR3, the DNA is TGTGCCAGCAGTCTCCCAGGGTTCATAAGGGGCTACACCTTC. Residues: CASSLPGFIRGYTF.

The chain recombines TRBV9 with TRBJ1-6; D uncertain. In germline, CDR1 is SGDLS, CDR2 YYNGEE. The CDR3 is made up of 15 amino acids. Trimming left V 2 bases short and J 9 bases short, with 15 bases between. The CDR3 DNA sequence: TGTGCCAGCAGCGTCGGCCGGTGGGGTACTTCACCCCTCCACTTT. Its translation: CASSVGRWGTSPLHF.

This clonotype was detected only once. The J gene is TRBJ1-4, the V gene TRBV27; TRBD1 might be the D (5 bases). CDR1 is MNHEY and CDR2 is SMNVEV in the germline V gene (reference sequence). Trimming took off 5 bases at V and 1 base at J, with 17 bases between the two ends. This CDR3 region has 17 residues. The CDR3 loop is CASSRYEFQGTNEKLFF. The DNA for the CDR3 is TGTGCCAGCAGTCGATATGAGTTTCAGGGAACTAATGAAAAACTGTTTTTT.